These 28 T cell receptor beta chains were sequenced from one sample in a study of early T cells in non-severe SARS-CoV-2 infection. Each CDR3 protein gets one entry after TCRdb re-called the 5' RACE reads with MiXCR. This table has tens of thousands of distinct CDR3 sequences, approximately 15% appearing once. Sequenced material: whole blood. The receptors come from an adult who was a healthcare worker with PCR-confirmed SARS-CoV-2 infection or an uninfected control (not recorded which).

This clonotype was counted between two and nine times. V is TRBV11-2 and J is TRBJ2-1; perhaps TRBD2 as D (6 bases). The CDR3 totals 14 residues. Trimming took off 4 bases at V and 6 bases at J, with 13 bases between the two ends. The germline CDR1 and CDR2 sequences are SGHAT and FQNNGV. CDR3 nucleotide sequence: TGTGCCAGCAGCTCCTCCGGGGGACGCAATGAGCAGTTCTTC. It specifies CASSSSGGRNEQFF.

This clonotype was recorded a few times. CDR3 DNA sequence: TGCAGTGCATCCACCGGGACGGTTAACACTGAAGCTTTCTTT. Translated: CSASTGTVNTEAFF. This rearrangement joins TRBV20-1 to TRBJ1-1, with TRBD1 as a possible D gene (5 bases). Germline V CDR1 and CDR2: DFQATT, SNEGSKA (reference sequence). Deletions cut 6 bases from V and 2 bases from J, with 16 bases between. The CDR3 has 14 residues.

This clonotype was observed a handful of times. The chain has TRBV2 and TRBJ1-2, with TRBD1 identical over 7 bases. After removal of 7 bases from V and 0 bases from J, the junction contained 8 bases not matched to a gene. This CDR3 is built from 15 residues. Germline V lookup: CDR1 SNHLY, CDR2 FYNNEI. The CDR3 reads CASNPGGLANYGYTF. As DNA, the CDR3 is TGTGCCAGCAACCCAGGGGGGTTAGCTAACTATGGCTACACCTTC.

A few counts support this clonotype. CDR3 in amino acids: CASSPSGTADFYNSPLHF. In DNA, the CDR3 is TGTGCCAGCTCACCATCAGGGACAGCCGATTTCTATAATTCACCCCTCCACTTT. The chain has TRBV18 and TRBJ1-6; 7 nucleotides align to TRBD1. The length of the CDR3 is 18 residues. Germline V gene data show CDR1 as KGHSH and CDR2 as LQKENI. V was pared by 2 bases and J by 3 bases, with 10 bases of the junction left unmatched. The full variable domain, completed using reference TRBV18 and TRBJ1-6, is NAGVMQNPRHLVRRRGQEARLRCSPMKGHSHVYWYRQLPEEGLKFMVYLQKENIIDESGMPKERFSAEFPKEGPSILRIQQVVRGDSAAYFCASSPSGTADFYNSPLHFGNGTRLTVT.

V gene TRBV27 combines with J gene TRBJ2-2; weak D call: TRBD1 (6 bases). The V end was cut by 5 bases, the J end by 9 bases, with 13 bases between. This CDR3 has 13 amino acids. Germline V gives CDR1 MNHEY, CDR2 SMNVEV (reference sequence). The DNA for the CDR3 is TGTGCCAGCAGTCTGGGACATCTCCGGGAGCTGTTTTTT. As protein: CASSLGHLRELFF.

This chain links TRBV12-3 or TRBV12-4 with TRBJ1-6, with D hard to call. The CDR3 loop spans 11 amino acids. V was trimmed by 5 bases and J by 5 bases, leaving 1 base between them. CDR3 in DNA: TGTGCCAGCAGTGATAATTCACCCCTCCACTTT. Its translation is CASSDNSPLHF.

The CDR3 nucleotides read TGCGCCAGCAGCCCGGGACAGGGCGAAAAACTGTTTTTT. Amino acids: CASSPGQGEKLFF. The chain combines TRBV5-1 with TRBJ1-4; 9 positions match TRBD1. From germline, CDR1 is SGHRS and CDR2 YFSETQ. The CDR3 length is 13 residues. Trimming removed 4 bases from V and 8 bases from J; junction bases left unmatched: 3.

This clonotype was observed at least ten times. V is TRBV12-3 or TRBV12-4 and J is TRBJ2-2; 8 bases fit TRBD1. CDR3 length: 19 residues. V dropped 6 bases and J dropped 0; count of bases not matched to a gene: 15. The CDR3 loop is CASSISWGQVFANTGELFF. As DNA, the CDR3 is TGTGCCAGCAGCATCTCCTGGGGACAGGTCTTCGCGAACACCGGGGAGCTGTTTTTT.

This chain connects TRBV20-1 to TRBJ1-2; 8 nucleotides align to TRBD1. The germline V gene encodes CDR1 DFQATT and CDR2 SNEGSKA (reference sequence). With 6 bases clipped from V and 9 bases from J, the junction kept 12 bases outside the gene matches. CDR3 length equals 13 residues. The CDR3 region is CSAMTQGAKSYTF. CDR3 DNA: TGCAGTGCCATGACTCAGGGGGCGAAGAGCTACACCTTC.

This clonotype was counted between two and nine times. The chain has TRBV5-4 and TRBJ1-2; possible D gene TRBD1, 6 bases. The CDR3 is 16 residues long. Deletions cut 4 bases from V and 6 bases from J, with 22 bases between. Looked up from germline, CDR1 is SGHNT and CDR2 is YYREEE (reference sequence). In DNA, the CDR3 is TGTGCCAGCAGCCCGGGACACCTCCGACGGGGCAATGGCTACACCTTC. This gives the protein CASSPGHLRRGNGYTF.

The chain is built from TRBV12-3 or TRBV12-4 and TRBJ1-5; 8 bases are a match to TRBD1. Unmatched junction bases numbered 5, after V lost 5 bases and J lost 2 bases. The CDR3 consists of 15 residues. DNA for the CDR3: TGTGCCAGCAGTCGAGACAGGGGAGGCAATCAGCCCCAGCATTTT. This gives the protein CASSRDRGGNQPQHF.

The CDR3 nucleotides read TGTGCCAGCAGTTTGTGGGGGAAGGATGGCTACACCTTC. Translated: CASSLWGKDGYTF. This chain links TRBV12-3 or TRBV12-4 with TRBJ1-2, with D tentatively TRBD1 (5 bases). V lost 3 bases to trimming and J lost 6 bases, with 11 bases between them. The CDR3 has 13 amino acids.

This clonotype was detected a few times. V is TRBV11-3 and J is TRBJ2-1; 11 nucleotides align to TRBD2. Per germline, CDR1 SGHNT and CDR2 YENEEA. The CDR3 consists of 17 residues. V lost 1 base, J lost 6 bases, and 8 bases stayed unmatched. The CDR3 reads CASSLGTLTSGANEQFF. For the CDR3, the DNA is TGTGCCAGCAGCTTAGGTACTTTGACTAGCGGGGCCAATGAGCAGTTCTTC.

The V gene is TRBV29-1, the J gene TRBJ2-1; TRBD2 matches 7 bases. Germline CDR1 is SQVTM and CDR2 is ANQGSEA. The V segment lost 0 bases and the J segment 1 base; nucleotides outside the gene matches: 9. The length of the CDR3 is 17 residues. As DNA, the CDR3 is TGCAGCGTTGAAGAAGTTCCGGGGGGAGATTCCTACAATGAGCAGTTCTTC. It codes for CSVEEVPGGDSYNEQFF.

As to this clonotype: The junction and the germline gene differ at one end; a read error may be behind it. The chain couples TRBV12-3 or TRBV12-4 to TRBJ1-4; tentatively, D is TRBD1 (5 bases). CDR3 length: 14 residues. The CDR3 is CASSLGRGYEKLFF. The CDR3 bases are TGTGCCAGCAGCTTAGGTCGGGGGTACGAAAAACTGTTTTTT.

The chain has TRBV11-2 and TRBJ2-7; 10 bases fit TRBD1. The V gene end was trimmed by 5 bases and the J gene end by 11 bases; junction bases not matched to a gene: 12. The length of the CDR3 is 14 residues. Germline loops: CDR1 SGHAT, CDR2 FQNNGV. The DNA of the CDR3 is TGTGCCAGCAGCCTAAACCGGGACAGGGGAGTTAAGTACGTC. Translated: CASSLNRDRGVKYV.

The gene calls are TRBV27 and TRBJ1-2; no definite D call. This CDR3 spans 12 amino acids. V was trimmed by 5 bases and J by 4 bases, leaving 8 bases between them. CDR1 and CDR2 (germline): MNHEY, SMNVEV (reference sequence). CDR3 DNA sequence: TGTGCCAGCAGTCAGGCGGGCTATGGCTACACCTTC. It translates to CASSQAGYGYTF.

There are a few counts of this clonotype. The chain employs TRBV29-1 and TRBJ1-2; no clear D. V lost 1 base to trimming and J lost 5 bases, with 14 bases between them. Germline V gene lookup returns CDR1 SQVTM and CDR2 ANQGSEA. This CDR3 spans 14 amino acids. The CDR3 DNA follows: TGCAGCGTTGAAGGGCTGGGCCTATGGTATGGCTACACCTTC. Protein sequence: CSVEGLGLWYGYTF. Full variable domain (remainder filled in from reference TRBV29-1 and TRBJ1-2): SAVISQKPSRDICQRGTSLTIQCQVDSQVTMMFWYRQQPGQSLTLIATANQGSEATYESGFVIDKFPISRPNLTFSTLTVSNMSPEDSSIYLCSVEGLGLWYGYTFGSGTRLTVV.

The chain combines TRBV6-6 with TRBJ2-1, with 7 positions matching TRBD2. CDR1 and CDR2 from the germline V gene are MNHNY and SVGAGI (reference sequence). J was trimmed by 7 bases and V by 5 bases; bases with no gene match: 5. The length of the CDR3 is 13 residues. The CDR3 DNA reads TGTGCCAGCAGTCGGACTAGTATGAATGAGCAGTTCTTC. It translates to CASSRTSMNEQFF.

The chain combines TRBV6-6 with TRBJ2-2; perhaps TRBD1 as D (5 bases). The germline V and J ends were trimmed by 4 bases and 4 bases, with 13 bases remaining between them. Germline CDR1 MNHNY, CDR2 SVGAGI (reference sequence). This CDR3 is built from 15 residues. The CDR3 reads CASSSAQGITGELFF. The CDR3 bases are TGTGCCAGCAGTTCCGCGCAGGGCATCACCGGGGAGCTGTTTTTT.

This clonotype was detected ten times or more. The gene calls are TRBV2 and TRBJ2-3, with D possibly TRBD2 on 6 matching bases. The CDR3 is made up of 15 amino acids. Germline V gene lookup returns CDR1 SNHLY and CDR2 FYNNEI. V shed 3 bases and J shed 6 bases, with 16 bases lying between them. Here the CDR3 reads CASSDWAGRTDTQYF. The CDR3 DNA is TGTGCCAGCAGTGATTGGGCAGGGAGGACGGATACGCAGTATTTT.

The chain joins TRBV5-1 to TRBJ2-2; 8 nucleotides agree with TRBD2. This CDR3 has 16 residues. Trimming took 0 bases from V and 0 from J; bases not matched to a gene: 1. Germline values: CDR1 SGHRS, CDR2 YFSETQ. CDR3 sequence: CASSLGLAPNTGELFF. The CDR3, as DNA: TGCGCCAGCAGCTTGGGACTAGCGCCGAACACCGGGGAGCTGTTTTTT.

This clonotype was counted only a few times. The rearrangement uses TRBV6-2 or TRBV6-3 and TRBJ1-5; D gene unclear. CDR1 is MNHEY and CDR2 is SVGEGT in the germline V gene. The CDR3 has 13 residues. Deletions cut 2 bases from V and 6 bases from J, with 8 bases between. CDR3 sequence (DNA): TGTGCCAGCAGTTACGCCCTATTTCAGCCCCAGCATTTT. The encoded protein is CASSYALFQPQHF.

The gene calls are TRBV10-2 and TRBJ2-5; D remains ambiguous. V dropped 7 bases and J dropped 5 bases, with 11 bases sitting between them. Germline V gene data show CDR1 as WSHSY and CDR2 as SAAADI. The CDR3 sequence is 12 residues long. CDR3 nucleotide sequence: TGCGCCAGCACCGCACCCGGGGAGACCCAGTACTTC. The encoded protein is CASTAPGETQYF.

The table lists this clonotype with a few counts. The gene calls are TRBV7-3 and TRBJ2-2, with a weak D call TRBD1 (6 bases). Germline-derived CDR1 and CDR2 are SGHTA and FQGTGA. V shed 2 bases and J shed 1 base, with 8 bases lying between them. CDR3 length: 15 amino acids. In DNA, the CDR3 is TGTGCCAGCAGCTTATACAGGGAGAACACCGGGGAGCTGTTTTTT. It yields the protein CASSLYRENTGELFF.

In its sample, this clonotype was seen a few times. V and J are TRBV2 and TRBJ2-7, with TRBD2 identical over 10 bases. The trim removed 3 bases at V and 2 bases at J, leaving 4 bases unmatched. CDR1 is SNHLY and CDR2 is FYNNEI in the germline V gene. The CDR3 has 15 residues. The CDR3: CASSEPSGGPYEQYV. CDR3 sequence (DNA): TGTGCCAGCAGTGAGCCTAGCGGGGGACCCTACGAGCAGTACGTC.

This clonotype was picked up many times. V and J are TRBV20-1 and TRBJ2-1; tentatively, D is TRBD1 (5 bases). V gave up 5 bases and J gave up 1 base, with 9 bases separating them. The germline CDR1 and CDR2 sequences are DFQATT and SNEGSKA (reference sequence). The CDR3 sequence is 13 residues long. The CDR3 DNA follows: TGCAGTGCTCAGGGAAAGTCCTACAATGAGCAGTTCTTC. It is translated as CSAQGKSYNEQFF.

J is TRBJ2-3 and V is TRBV6-5; possibly TRBD1 for D (5 bases). CDR1 and CDR2 from the germline V gene are MNHEY and SVGAGI. Trimming cost V 6 bases and J 3 bases, with 10 bases left between them. The CDR3 runs 13 residues. CDR3 in amino acids: CASRGRVTDTQYF. For the CDR3, the DNA is TGTGCCAGCAGGGGCAGGGTGACAGATACGCAGTATTTT.